The present T cell receptor beta chain was sequenced within a study of cytomegalovirus exposure and HLA in healthy donors. Overall study results and limits: The authors confirmed in vitro that a few CMV-associated chains were specific for CMV antigens. Sequencing had likely introduced a cluster of highly shared sequence variants as an artifact. The productive fraction for most TCR beta V segments was about 87% or about 30% in an earlier analysis.

Primers for the PCR totalled 60 Vbeta and 13 Jbeta. The repertoire was sequenced with immunoSEQ multiplex PCR; TCRdb's copy has only in-frame clones and lacks some. The sample totals fewer than 150,000 clones; its top ten clones hold less than 3.5%. As concerns this clone: Antigen: not known.

The clonotype was recovered from a man aged 40-49 years in good health and CMV-seronegative. Sequenced sample: PBMCs.

The CDR3 is CASSVEDRPPASHTF. For the CDR3, the DNA is TGTGCCAGCAGCGTAGAGGACAGACCGCCTGCTTCGCACACCTTC. V usage is TRBV9 and J usage is TRBJ1-2, with D possibly being TRBD1 (6 bases). Trimming took 0 bases from V and 12 from J, leaving 21 bases between them. CDR3 length: 15 amino acids. Germline loops: CDR1 SGDLS, CDR2 YYNGEE. Combining the CDR3 with reference TRBV9 and TRBJ1-2 gives the whole variable domain DSGVTQTPKHLITATGQRVTLRCSPRSGDLSVYWYQQSLDQGLQFLIQYYNGEERAKGNILERFSAQQFPDLHSELNLSSLELGDSALYFCASSVEDRPPASHTFGSGTRLTVV.